One sample yielded the 22 T cell receptor beta chains listed below, sequenced in a study of T cells in Graves' hyperthyroidism and ophthalmopathy. The investigators amplified TCR beta CDR3 regions from RNA transcripts. With the HTBI primer set, the TCR CDR3 went through a first round of RT-PCR. From the multiplex PCR reads, TCRdb called clonotypes with MiXCR, one entry per CDR3 protein. The sample holds about 250,000 distinct CDR3 sequences; 20% to 25% are singletons and the top ten take over 55%. The specimen sequenced was blood. The receptors derive from a man aged 25 to 40 with Graves' ophthalmopathy.

This clonotype was observed at least ten times. The rearrangement uses TRBV6-1 and TRBJ2-1, with 11 bases matching TRBD1. This CDR3 comprises 16 residues. The J segment lost 10 bases and the V segment lost 3 bases, leaving 11 bases of the junction unmatched. Germline CDR1 is MNHNS and CDR2 is SASEGT. The CDR3 reads CASSERDRGATGEQFF. CDR3 bases: TGTGCCAGCAGTGAGAGGGACAGGGGGGCGACTGGAGAGCAGTTCTTC.

In DNA form, the CDR3 reads TGTGCCAGCAGCGAAACTACGACCCAAGAGACCCAGTACTTC. This encodes CASSETTTQETQYF. The chain couples TRBV12-3 or TRBV12-4 to TRBJ2-5; D remains unclear. V lost 6 bases, J lost 1 base, and 12 bases lay in between. The CDR3 is 14 amino acids.

In its sample, this clonotype was seen a few times. The CDR3 loop reads CSALRLAGGKNEQFF. In DNA, the CDR3 is TGCAGTGCTCTCCGCCTCGCGGGAGGGAAGAATGAGCAGTTCTTC. The chain has TRBV20-1 and TRBJ2-1; TRBD2 matches at 9 bases. Trimming removed 5 bases from V and 7 bases from J; junction bases left unmatched: 12. CDR1 is DFQATT and CDR2 is SNEGSKA in the germline V gene (reference sequence). The CDR3 consists of 15 residues.

The table lists this clonotype with many counts. The gene calls are TRBV28 and TRBJ1-2; perhaps TRBD1 as D (5 bases). V was trimmed by 6 bases and J by 8 bases, leaving 16 bases between them. The CDR3 is 13 amino acids. Germline V lookup: CDR1 MDHEN, CDR2 SYDVKM. For the CDR3, the DNA is TGTGCCAGCAGCCCGACAGTCTATCGAGGCTACACCTTC. It is translated as CASSPTVYRGYTF.

In its sample, this clonotype was seen a few times. The genes are TRBV27 and TRBJ2-7; 13 nucleotides line up with TRBD2. The CDR3 length is 16 residues. Germline V gene sequence: CDR1 MNHEY, CDR2 SMNVEV (reference sequence). The trim removed 5 bases at V and 3 bases at J, leaving 7 bases unmatched. The CDR3 loop is CASSIRLAGGNYEQYF. In DNA, the CDR3 is TGTGCCAGCAGTATCCGACTAGCGGGAGGAAACTACGAGCAGTACTTC.

The chain links TRBV20-1 to TRBJ2-5; D is undetermined. Germline V lookup: CDR1 DFQATT, CDR2 SNEGSKA (reference sequence). Trimming cost V 0 bases and J 3 bases, with 17 bases left between them. The CDR3 spans 16 residues. In DNA, the CDR3 is TGCAGTGCTAGAGATAGGAGCAGCCTCAGTAAAGAGACCCAGTACTTC. The encoded protein is CSARDRSSLSKETQYF.

The chain uses TRBV19 and TRBJ1-1; D not resolved. Trimming cost V 1 base and J 3 bases, with 12 bases left between them. Per the germline V gene, CDR1 is LNHDA and CDR2 is SQIVND (reference sequence). CDR3 length equals 15 residues. The CDR3 DNA reads TGTGCCAGTAGTATAGCTCACGCCGTGGACACTGAAGCTTTCTTT. It codes for CASSIAHAVDTEAFF.

This rearrangement joins TRBV28 to TRBJ2-5; D is possibly TRBD2 (7 bases). V lost 1 base and J 5 bases, leaving 11 bases between the germline ends. Germline CDR1 reads MDHEN; CDR2 reads SYDVKM. The CDR3 length is 14 residues. The CDR3 spells CASSLSSGGETQYF. The DNA for the CDR3 is TGTGCCAGCAGTTTATCTTCGGGGGGCGAGACCCAGTACTTC. Drawing the rest from reference TRBV28 and TRBJ2-5, the complete variable domain is DVKVTQSSRYLVKRTGEKVFLECVQDMDHENMFWYRQDPGLGLRLIYFSYDVKMKEKGDIPEGYSVSREKKERFSLILESASTNQTSMYLCASSLSSGGETQYFGPGTRLLVL.

This clonotype has a handful of counts. V gene TRBV6-1 combines with J gene TRBJ1-1; tentative D call: TRBD1 (6 bases). The V gene lost 5 bases and the J gene lost 1 base, with 17 bases spanning the gap. The CDR3 consists of 16 residues. From germline, CDR1 is MNHNS and CDR2 SASEGT. The CDR3 loop reads CASSRQASVGNTEAFF. In nucleotides, the CDR3 is TGTGCCAGCAGTCGACAGGCCTCGGTCGGGAACACTGAAGCTTTCTTT.

This clonotype occurred a few times. The chain joins TRBV4-2 to TRBJ1-4, with 9 bases matching TRBD1. CDR1 and CDR2 from the germline V gene are LGHNA and YNFKEQ. CDR3 length: 13 residues. Losses at the gene ends were 4 bases for V and 10 bases for J; bases not matched to a gene: 4. The CDR3 nucleotides read TGTGCCAGCAGCCTCCGACAGGGGGGAAAACTGTTTTTT. Its protein is CASSLRQGGKLFF.

The chain has TRBV6-2 or TRBV6-3 and TRBJ1-1; a possible D gene is TRBD1 (5 bases). The germline V gene encodes CDR1 MNHEY and CDR2 SVGEGT. The CDR3 runs 14 residues. The germline V and J ends were trimmed by 2 bases and 7 bases, with 14 bases remaining between them. CDR3 amino acids: CASSYGPGTGEAFF. In DNA form, the CDR3 reads TGTGCCAGCAGTTACGGTCCGGGGACGGGTGAAGCTTTCTTT.

At least ten counts were recorded for this clonotype. The DNA for the CDR3 is TGTGCCAGCAGCCTAACAACCGGGACTTCCTACAATGAGCAGTTCTTC. Amino acid sequence: CASSLTTGTSYNEQFF. J is TRBJ2-1 and V is TRBV11-2; TRBD2 might be the D (6 bases). The V and J ends lost 5 bases and 1 base respectively, with 15 bases between them. Per germline, CDR1 SGHAT and CDR2 FQNNGV. CDR3 length: 16 amino acids. Looking up the rest from reference TRBV11-2 and TRBJ2-1 gives the full variable domain: EAGVAQSPRYKIIEKRQSVAFWCNPISGHATLYWYQQILGQGPKLLIQFQNNGVVDDSQLPKDRFSAERLKGVDSTLKIQPAKLEDSAVYLCASSLTTGTSYNEQFFGPGTRLTVL.

In its sample, this clonotype was seen a few times. The genes are TRBV5-1 and TRBJ2-5; D call uncertain. The CDR3 sequence is 13 residues long. Per the germline V gene, CDR1 is SGHRS and CDR2 is YFSETQ. V gave up 3 bases and J gave up 1 base, with 7 bases separating them. For the CDR3, the DNA is TGCGCCAGCAGCTCCACTGCCCAAGAGACCCAGTACTTC. Translating gives CASSSTAQETQYF.

The rearrangement links TRBV18 to TRBJ2-7, with D possibly being TRBD2 (6 bases). Trimming took off 4 bases at V and 5 bases at J, with 24 bases between the two ends. This CDR3 contains 17 residues. Per the germline V gene, CDR1 is KGHSH and CDR2 is LQKENI. CDR3 sequence (DNA): TGTGCCAGCTCACGAGAGGGACTGACAACCTCCTCACACGAGCAGTACTTC. Amino acid sequence: CASSREGLTTSSHEQYF.

The chain recombines TRBV13 with TRBJ2-7; 8 bases are shared with TRBD1. V lost 5 bases, J lost 3 bases, and 9 bases stayed unmatched. CDR1 PRHDT and CDR2 FYEKMQ come from the germline V gene (reference sequence). CDR3 length equals 15 residues. The CDR3 loop is CASSTGTGAIYEQYF. CDR3 DNA sequence: TGTGCCAGCAGCACCGGGACAGGAGCGATCTACGAGCAGTACTTC.

The chain uses TRBV12-3 or TRBV12-4 and TRBJ2-1, with 9 bases matching TRBD1. V shed 4 bases, J shed 1 base, and the junction held 2 bases outside the gene matches. The CDR3 extends over 15 amino acids. This chain's CDR3 is CASSSGQGSYNEQFF. CDR3 sequence (DNA): TGTGCCAGCAGTTCGGGACAGGGTTCCTACAATGAGCAGTTCTTC.

This clonotype occurred many times. The rearrangement links TRBV30 to TRBJ2-7; D unclear. Deletions cut 2 bases from V and 4 bases from J, with 9 bases between. CDR1 and CDR2 from the germline V gene are GTSNPN and SVGIG (reference sequence). The CDR3 contains 12 residues. The CDR3 DNA follows: TGTGCCTGGAGTTCGGGCACTTACGAGCAGTACTTC. Encoded protein: CAWSSGTYEQYF.

This clonotype appeared many times. This chain uses TRBV11-2 with TRBJ2-7; 8 bases line up with TRBD2. From germline, CDR1 is SGHAT and CDR2 FQNNGV. V lost 1 base, J lost 4 bases, and 9 bases stayed unmatched. CDR3 length: 16 amino acids. In nucleotides, the CDR3 is TGTGCCAGCAGCTTAGTCTACGGGAGGGTGGTATACGAGCAGTACTTC. Translation gives CASSLVYGRVVYEQYF.

This clonotype was seen more than once but under ten times. The chain carries TRBV6-1 and TRBJ2-3; D is uncertain. V lost 4 bases, J lost 1 base, and 9 bases lay in between. The CDR3 sequence is 14 residues long. CDR1 and CDR2 (germline): MNHNS, SASEGT. Here the CDR3 reads CASSAWAGTDTQYF. The CDR3 nucleotides read TGTGCCAGCAGTGCGTGGGCGGGCACAGATACGCAGTATTTT.

This clonotype came up a few times. The chain is built from TRBV18 and TRBJ2-2; 8 positions match TRBD2. This CDR3 contains 15 residues. Per germline, CDR1 KGHSH and CDR2 LQKENI. The junction had 8 bases not matched to a gene; V was cut back by 6 bases and J by 5 bases. CDR3: CASSPAGASTGELFF. The DNA for the CDR3 is TGTGCCAGCTCTCCAGCGGGAGCGTCAACCGGGGAGCTGTTTTTT.

The rearrangement uses TRBV20-1 and TRBJ2-4, with 8 nucleotides matching TRBD1. Germline lookup yields CDR1 DFQATT and CDR2 SNEGSKA (reference sequence). Germline trimming cut 3 bases from V and 0 bases from J; bases unmatched to any gene: 4. This CDR3 comprises 15 residues. Here the CDR3 DNA reads TGCAGTGCTAGTTCGGGACAGGTAGCCAAAAACATTCAGTACTTC. Residues: CSASSGQVAKNIQYF.

The sample holds many counts of this clonotype. The V gene is TRBV3-1, the J gene TRBJ1-2; no definite D call. V was cut by 0 bases and J by 4 bases, with 21 bases left in between. The CDR3 spans 18 residues. The germline gives CDR1 LGHDT, CDR2 YNNKEL (reference sequence). CDR3 sequence reads: CASSQEGRNPPGGYGYTF. Written as DNA, the CDR3 is TGTGCCAGCAGCCAAGAGGGCAGGAATCCGCCGGGAGGCTATGGCTACACCTTC.